This TCR beta chain appears in the sequencing data of a study of blood T cell repertoires in COVID-19. Sequencing was performed with immunoSEQ multiplex PCR; in TCRdb, only in-frame clones are kept and a portion is missing. Of tens of thousands of clones in the sample, 90% are singletons; the top ten hold roughly 7%. Sequencing was carried out using peripheral blood. The source is a man between 18 and 29 years old with COVID-19, enrolled during active disease.

CDR3 region: CASTLSRGANYGYTF. In DNA, the CDR3 is TGTGCCAGCACCCTGAGTCGGGGGGCTAACTATGGCTACACCTTC. This chain uses TRBV7-2 with TRBJ1-2, with TRBD1 as a possible D gene (5 bases). This CDR3 spans 15 amino acids. V was clipped by 7 bases and J by 0 bases, with 15 bases between them. Germline assignment: CDR1 SGHTA and CDR2 FQGNSA.